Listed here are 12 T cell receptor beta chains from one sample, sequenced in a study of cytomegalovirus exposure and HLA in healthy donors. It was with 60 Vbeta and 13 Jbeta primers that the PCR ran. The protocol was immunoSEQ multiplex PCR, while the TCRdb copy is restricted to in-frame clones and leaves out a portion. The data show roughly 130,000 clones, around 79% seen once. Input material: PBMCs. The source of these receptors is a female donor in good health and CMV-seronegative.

CDR3 nucleotides: TGCAGCGTCCCGGGACTAGCGGGATTAGAGCAGTTCTTC. Its translation: CSVPGLAGLEQFF. The V call is TRBV29-1, the J call TRBJ2-1; 13 bases line up with TRBD2. The CDR3 totals 13 residues. Germline assignment: CDR1 SQVTM and CDR2 ANQGSEA. Losses at the gene ends were 6 bases for V and 10 bases for J; bases not matched to a gene: 6.

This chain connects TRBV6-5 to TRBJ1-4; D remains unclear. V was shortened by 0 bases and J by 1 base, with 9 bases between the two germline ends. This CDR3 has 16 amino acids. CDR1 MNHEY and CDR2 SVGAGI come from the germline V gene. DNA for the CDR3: TGTGCCAGCAGTTACTCGCTAAGCGTAACTAATGAAAAACTGTTTTTT. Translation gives CASSYSLSVTNEKLFF.

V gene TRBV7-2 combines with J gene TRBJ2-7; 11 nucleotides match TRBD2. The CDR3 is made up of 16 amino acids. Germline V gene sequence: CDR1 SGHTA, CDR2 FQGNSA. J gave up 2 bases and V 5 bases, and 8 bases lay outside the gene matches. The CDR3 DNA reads TGTGCCAGCAGCCTCAACTTACTAGCGGGGGCCTACGAGCAGTACTTC. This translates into CASSLNLLAGAYEQYF.

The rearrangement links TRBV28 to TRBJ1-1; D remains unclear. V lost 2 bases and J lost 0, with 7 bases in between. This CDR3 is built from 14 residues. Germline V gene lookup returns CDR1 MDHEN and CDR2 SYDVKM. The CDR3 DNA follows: TGTGCCAGCAGTTTAGGGAGCTTGAACACTGAAGCTTTCTTT. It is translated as CASSLGSLNTEAFF.

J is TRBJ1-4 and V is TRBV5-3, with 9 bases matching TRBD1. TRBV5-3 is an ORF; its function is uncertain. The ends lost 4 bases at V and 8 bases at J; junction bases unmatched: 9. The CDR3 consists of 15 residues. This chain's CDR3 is CARSNGDREGEKLFF. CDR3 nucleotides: TGTGCCAGAAGCAACGGGGACAGGGAAGGGGAAAAACTGTTTTTT.

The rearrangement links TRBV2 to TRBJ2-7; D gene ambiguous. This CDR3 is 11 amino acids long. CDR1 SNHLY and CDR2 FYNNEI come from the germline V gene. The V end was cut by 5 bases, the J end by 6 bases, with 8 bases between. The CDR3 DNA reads TGTGCCAGCAGTAACGAGGTCGAGCAGTACTTC. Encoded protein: CASSNEVEQYF.

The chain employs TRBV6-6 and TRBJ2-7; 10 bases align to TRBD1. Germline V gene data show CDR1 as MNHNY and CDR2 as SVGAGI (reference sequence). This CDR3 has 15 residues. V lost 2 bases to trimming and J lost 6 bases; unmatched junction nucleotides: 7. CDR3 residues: CASSYRGQGGVEQYF. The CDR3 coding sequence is TGTGCCAGCAGTTACCGCGGACAGGGGGGGGTCGAGCAGTACTTC.

CDR3 sequence: CASSHLGGGDEQFF. As DNA, the CDR3 is TGCGCCAGCAGCCACCTCGGTGGGGGGGATGAGCAGTTCTTC. The chain couples TRBV4-1 to TRBJ2-1; 7 nucleotides match TRBD2. The CDR3 sequence is 14 residues long. Germline lookup yields CDR1 MGHRA and CDR2 YSYEKL. V lost 3 bases to trimming and J lost 8 bases; unmatched junction nucleotides: 7.

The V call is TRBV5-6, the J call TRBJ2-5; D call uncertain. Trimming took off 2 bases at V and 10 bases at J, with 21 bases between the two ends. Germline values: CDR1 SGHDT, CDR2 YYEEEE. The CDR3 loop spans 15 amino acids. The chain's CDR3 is CASSFQQSLLVNQYF. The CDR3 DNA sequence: TGTGCCAGCAGCTTTCAACAGTCGTTGTTAGTGAACCAGTACTTC.

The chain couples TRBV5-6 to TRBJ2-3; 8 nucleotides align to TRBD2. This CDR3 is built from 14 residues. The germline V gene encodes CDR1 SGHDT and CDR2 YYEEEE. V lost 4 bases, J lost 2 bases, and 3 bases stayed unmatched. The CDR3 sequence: CASSREGPTDTQYF. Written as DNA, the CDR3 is TGTGCCAGCAGCCGGGAGGGGCCCACAGATACGCAGTATTTT.

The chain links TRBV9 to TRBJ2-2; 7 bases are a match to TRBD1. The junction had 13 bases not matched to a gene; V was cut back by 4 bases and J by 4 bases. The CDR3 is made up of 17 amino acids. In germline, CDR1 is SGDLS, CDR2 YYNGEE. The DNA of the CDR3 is TGTGCCAGCAGCCCCCTAGCTAGGGGGCAGAGCACCGGGGAGCTGTTTTTT. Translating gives CASSPLARGQSTGELFF.

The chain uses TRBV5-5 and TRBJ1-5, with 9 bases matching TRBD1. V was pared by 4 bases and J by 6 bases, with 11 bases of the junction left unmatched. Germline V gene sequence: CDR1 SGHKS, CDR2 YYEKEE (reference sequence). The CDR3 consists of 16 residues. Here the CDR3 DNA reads TGTGCCAGCAGCCTCACTCAGACAGGGGGAGGTCAGCCCCAGCATTTT. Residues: CASSLTQTGGGQPQHF.